These 23 T cell receptor beta chains were all obtained from the same sample, sequenced in a study of shared clonotypes between healthy human individuals. The repertoire was sequenced with immunoSEQ multiplex PCR; TCRdb's copy has only in-frame clones and lacks some. Of about 2.3 million clones listed, 90% to 95% are singletons. Specimen: naive CD4+ T cells from PBMCs. Regarding subset: CD45RA+ positively selected. Receptors were obtained from a man between 18 and 29 years old in good health. Some clones in this sample may be carry-over from other donors' samples.

The gene calls are TRBV29-1 and TRBJ2-1; a weak D match, TRBD1 (5 bases). This CDR3 is 16 amino acids long. V was shortened by 3 bases and J by 2 bases, with 17 bases between the two germline ends. From germline, CDR1 is SQVTM and CDR2 ANQGSEA. The CDR3 bases are TGCAGCGTTGACGGTTCCAGGGAAGGAACCTACAATGAGCAGTTCTTC. Its protein is CSVDGSREGTYNEQFF.

J is TRBJ2-6 and V is TRBV19; D is ambiguous. Trimming left V 5 bases short and J 0 bases short, with 5 bases between. The CDR3 runs 14 residues. CDR1 is LNHDA and CDR2 is SQIVND in the germline V gene (reference sequence). The CDR3 nucleotides are TGTGCCAGTAGTGTTAACTCTGGGGCCAACGTCCTGACTTTC. It is translated as CASSVNSGANVLTF.

The chain has TRBV29-1 and TRBJ1-5; D call uncertain. The CDR3 consists of 13 residues. Germline V gene data show CDR1 as SQVTM and CDR2 as ANQGSEA. V dropped 6 bases and J dropped 0 bases, with 9 bases sitting between them. This CDR3 is CSVAMDSNQPQHF. CDR3 coding DNA: TGCAGCGTCGCGATGGATAGCAATCAGCCCCAGCATTTT.

This chain links TRBV27 with TRBJ2-3; D call uncertain. Deletions cut 3 bases from V and 3 bases from J, with 7 bases between. Germline-derived CDR1 and CDR2 are MNHEY and SMNVEV (reference sequence). The CDR3 is 13 residues long. The CDR3 is CASSFVRTDTQYF. DNA of the CDR3: TGTGCCAGCAGTTTTGTTCGTACAGATACGCAGTATTTT.

The V and J genes are TRBV28 and TRBJ2-1; D is undetermined. The CDR3 consists of 14 residues. Germline V gene lookup returns CDR1 MDHEN and CDR2 SYDVKM. V was shortened by 8 bases and J by 4 bases, with 15 bases between the two germline ends. The CDR3 DNA sequence: TGTGCCAGCCTAGGACCTACCGCTTACAATGAGCAGTTCTTC. It specifies CASLGPTAYNEQFF.

V is TRBV20-1 and J is TRBJ2-7; D call uncertain. The germline CDR1 and CDR2 sequences are DFQATT and SNEGSKA (reference sequence). The length of the CDR3 is 10 residues. V shed 3 bases and J shed 5 bases, with 5 bases lying between them. The CDR3 loop is CSASPNEQYF. CDR3 DNA sequence: TGCAGTGCTAGCCCCAACGAGCAGTACTTC.

V usage is TRBV7-3 and J usage is TRBJ2-2, with D possibly TRBD2 on 5 matching bases. The V gene's germline CDR1 is SGHTA and CDR2 FQGTGA. Between the trimmed V and J ends, which lost 5 bases and 6 bases, there was a span of 19 bases. The CDR3 totals 16 residues. The CDR3 is CASSLQSGRTPGELFF. Written as DNA, the CDR3 is TGTGCCAGCAGCCTCCAGAGCGGTCGGACCCCCGGGGAGCTGTTTTTT.

The gene calls are TRBV18 and TRBJ2-3, with D unresolved. Germline V lookup: CDR1 KGHSH, CDR2 LQKENI. There are 11 residues in the CDR3. Trimming pared 8 bases from V and 2 bases from J, leaving 5 bases between. The CDR3 is CASQNTDTQYF. The CDR3 DNA reads TGTGCCAGCCAAAACACAGATACGCAGTATTTT.

CDR3 residues: CASKGGNNSITDTQYF. The DNA for the CDR3 is TGTGCCAGCAAGGGAGGGAACAACTCCATCACAGATACGCAGTATTTT. The genes are TRBV21-1 and TRBJ2-3; the table's D call of TRBD2 was not tested on the DNA. TRBV21-1 is a pseudogene segment. CDR3 size: 16 residues.

In DNA form, the CDR3 reads TGTGCCAGCTCACCAACCGCCCTAGCCGGGACTCCGGGGGTGGTCACTGAAGCTTTCTTT. It specifies CASSPTALAGTPGVVTEAFF. J is TRBJ1-1 and V is TRBV18; D perhaps matches TRBD1 (5 bases). Germline V gene data show CDR1 as KGHSH and CDR2 as LQKENI. The germline V and J ends were trimmed by 2 bases and 4 bases, with 29 bases remaining between them. The CDR3 is 20 amino acids. The full variable domain, with the rest looked up from reference TRBV18 and TRBJ1-1, is NAGVMQNPRHLVRRRGQEARLRCSPMKGHSHVYWYRQLPEEGLKFMVYLQKENIIDESGMPKERFSAEFPKEGPSILRIQQVVRGDSAAYFCASSPTALAGTPGVVTEAFFGQGTRLTVV.

This clone was recorded only once. The germline gene is not matched at one end of the junction; a read error may be the cause. This chain connects TRBV6-1 to TRBJ1-2; D is unresolved. Germline CDR1 and CDR2: MNHNS and SASEGT. There are 13 residues in the CDR3. As DNA, the CDR3 is TGTGCCAGCAGCACCTTTTTTGTGGAGGTGGGCGCCTTC. Encoded protein: CASSTFFVEVGAF.

V and J are TRBV7-2 and TRBJ1-5; 7 nucleotides agree with TRBD1. Germline V CDR1 and CDR2: SGHTA, FQGNSA. V lost 4 bases, J lost 0 bases, and 6 bases stayed unmatched. The CDR3 loop spans 16 amino acids. Here the CDR3 reads CASSSGGIYSNQPQHF. CDR3 nucleotides: TGTGCCAGCAGCTCAGGGGGGATCTATAGCAATCAGCCCCAGCATTTT.

Comment on this clone: Other DNA sequences in the sample encode the same CDR3. The gene calls are TRBV7-9 and TRBJ2-3, with D possibly being TRBD2 (5 bases). There are 13 residues in the CDR3. CDR1 SEHNR and CDR2 FQNEAQ come from the germline V gene (reference sequence). Trimming took 0 bases from V and 5 from J, leaving 6 bases between them. CDR3 loop: CASSLAGVDTQYF. Written as DNA, the CDR3 is TGTGCCAGCAGCTTAGCGGGAGTAGATACGCAGTATTTT.

DNA for the CDR3: TGTGCCAGCAGCAAGGGCCACCTCTTAAACTATGGCTACACCTTC. As protein: CASSKGHLLNYGYTF. The chain combines TRBV5-8 with TRBJ1-2; D is ambiguous. CDR1 is SGHTS, CDR2 YDEGEE, per germline. The CDR3 covers 15 residues. V lost 4 bases to trimming and J lost 2 bases, with 15 bases between them.

This chain joins TRBV28 and TRBJ2-7, with a tentative D call TRBD2 (6 bases). Trimming left V 3 bases short and J 3 bases short, with 12 bases between. Germline CDR1 MDHEN, CDR2 SYDVKM. The CDR3 contains 14 residues. The CDR3 protein is CASSFGTGDYEQYF. CDR3 nucleotides: TGTGCCAGCAGTTTTGGGACGGGGGACTACGAGCAGTACTTC.

V usage is TRBV6-5 and J usage is TRBJ1-4; D is unclear. V was cut by 0 bases and J by 5 bases, with 10 bases left in between. The germline CDR1 and CDR2 sequences are MNHEY and SVGAGI. This CDR3 contains 15 residues. CDR3 nucleotide sequence: TGTGCCAGCAGTTACTCGGGCAGCGTGAATGAAAAACTGTTTTTT. Its protein is CASSYSGSVNEKLFF.

In regard to this clone: Different DNA sequences within this sample yield the same CDR3. The rearrangement joins TRBV18 to TRBJ2-7; 8 nucleotides line up with TRBD1. The CDR3 extends over 15 amino acids. The germline V gene encodes CDR1 KGHSH and CDR2 LQKENI. After removal of 2 bases from V and 1 base from J, the junction contained 4 bases not matched to a gene. The CDR3, as DNA: TGTGCCAGCTCACCAACAGGGGGATTATCCTACGAGCAGTACTTC. It translates to CASSPTGGLSYEQYF.

The rearrangement joins TRBV28 to TRBJ2-7, with D possibly matching TRBD2 (6 bases). V dropped 7 bases and J dropped 0 bases, with 16 bases sitting between them. The CDR3 sequence is 15 residues long. CDR1 is MDHEN and CDR2 is SYDVKM in the germline V gene. The CDR3 nucleotides are TGTGCCAGCACCCCCGGGGGATCCAGCTCCTACGAGCAGTACTTC. It is translated as CASTPGGSSSYEQYF.

Of note for this clone: At the DNA level, this CDR3 is encoded by other sequences in the same sample as well. The CDR3 loop reads CASSLGSGQETQYF. CDR3 nucleotide sequence: TGCGCCAGCAGCTTGGGCAGCGGTCAAGAGACCCAGTACTTC. The chain couples TRBV5-1 to TRBJ2-5; D is possibly TRBD2 (5 bases). V was clipped by 0 bases and J by 2 bases, with 8 bases between them. CDR1 is SGHRS and CDR2 is YFSETQ in the germline V gene. The CDR3 is made up of 14 amino acids.

The rearrangement joins TRBV29-1 to TRBJ2-1, with a possible D match to TRBD1 (6 bases). Germline lookup yields CDR1 SQVTM and CDR2 ANQGSEA. The CDR3 contains 12 residues. V lost 6 bases, J lost 8 bases, and 14 bases lay in between. The CDR3 loop reads CSVDTGTDEQFF. The CDR3, as DNA: TGCAGCGTAGATACAGGGACGGATGAGCAGTTCTTC.

This clone was recorded once. The chain employs TRBV19 and TRBJ1-4; D not resolved. Germline-derived CDR1 and CDR2 are LNHDA and SQIVND (reference sequence). The CDR3 is made up of 15 amino acids. Trimming cost V 3 bases and J 0 bases, with 8 bases left between them. The CDR3, as DNA: TGTGCCAGTAGTATCACGGGAGCAACTAATGAAAAACTGTTTTTT. Protein: CASSITGATNEKLFF.

J is TRBJ2-1 and V is TRBV6-6; TRBD2 agrees at 8 bases. The CDR3 has 16 amino acids. CDR1 is MNHNY, CDR2 SVGAGI, per germline (reference sequence). V gave up 6 bases and J gave up 5 bases; unmatched junction bases: 12. This CDR3 is CASRATGLVANNEQFF. CDR3 bases: TGTGCCAGCAGGGCTACGGGACTAGTAGCAAACAATGAGCAGTTCTTC.

V and J are TRBV15 and TRBJ2-7, with 8 bases fitting TRBD2. CDR3 size: 15 residues. Germline-derived CDR1 and CDR2 are LNHNV and YYDKDF (reference sequence). With V trimmed by 3 bases and J by 6 bases, 10 bases remained unmatched. The CDR3 protein is CATSSPGLGAGEQYF. The CDR3 DNA follows: TGTGCCACCAGCAGCCCGGGACTAGGCGCCGGCGAGCAGTACTTC.